The 12 T cell receptor beta chains below all came from one sample that was sequenced in a study of technical replicates of blood from several donors. Only in-frame clones appear in the TCRdb table, and some are missing; sequencing was by immunoSEQ multiplex PCR. The table lists 60,000 to 95,000 clones, 90% to 95% of them singletons, with under 0.4% in the top ten. Sequencing was performed on T cells isolated from PBMCs. All receptors derive from a human donor in good health. Some clones in this sample may be carry-over from other donors' samples.

The rearrangement joins TRBV7-9 to TRBJ2-1; TRBD1 aligns across 7 bases. The CDR3 length is 16 residues. Germline lookup yields CDR1 SEHNR and CDR2 FQNEAQ (reference sequence). V gave up 5 bases and J gave up 8 bases; unmatched junction bases: 15. The CDR3 sequence: CASSPAEGAERDEQFF. Here the CDR3 DNA reads TGTGCCAGCAGCCCTGCAGAGGGGGCGGAGAGGGATGAGCAGTTCTTC.

This sequence joins TRBV30 and TRBJ1-5; D gene uncertain. The V and J ends lost 0 bases and 3 bases respectively, with 6 bases between them. Per the germline V gene, CDR1 is GTSNPN and CDR2 is SVGIG (reference sequence). CDR3 length: 13 amino acids. The CDR3 here is CAWSVHDNQPQHF. The CDR3 DNA follows: TGTGCCTGGAGTGTACACGACAATCAGCCCCAGCATTTT.

This chain joins TRBV28 and TRBJ2-7; D is perhaps TRBD1 (6 bases). Germline loops: CDR1 MDHEN, CDR2 SYDVKM. V lost 5 bases to trimming and J lost 3 bases, with 20 bases between them. The CDR3 extends over 16 amino acids. CDR3 DNA: TGTGCCAGCAGTGCCCGTTTCGGCGGACAGAACTACGAGCAGTACTTC. The encoded protein is CASSARFGGQNYEQYF. The whole variable domain, filled in from reference TRBV28 and TRBJ2-7, reads DVKVTQSSRYLVKRTGEKVFLECVQDMDHENMFWYRQDPGLGLRLIYFSYDVKMKEKGDIPEGYSVSREKKERFSLILESASTNQTSMYLCASSARFGGQNYEQYFGPGTRLTVT.

This clone was detected a few times. The gene calls are TRBV10-1 and TRBJ2-7; D unclear. Trimming took 0 bases from V and 2 from J, leaving 11 bases between them. The CDR3 consists of 15 residues. Germline V gene lookup returns CDR1 WNHNN and CDR2 SYGVQD (reference sequence). The CDR3 sequence is CASSESLRPPYEQYF. CDR3 nucleotide sequence: TGCGCCAGCAGTGAGTCTTTGCGGCCCCCCTACGAGCAGTACTTC.

On this clone itself: The junction differs from germline at one of its ends, possibly a read error. The chain is built from TRBV7-7 and TRBJ2-5; D is unclear. The CDR3 has 15 residues. Looked up from germline, CDR1 is SSHAT and CDR2 is FNYEAQ (reference sequence). Here the CDR3 reads CASSLGLVRQETQYF. In DNA, the CDR3 is TGTGCTAGCAGCTTAGGGCTGGTCAGACAAGAGACCCAGTACTTC. Variable domain in full (rest from reference TRBV7-7 and TRBJ2-5): GAGVSQSPRYKVTKRGQDVTLRCDPISSHATLYWYQQALGQGPEFLTYFNYEAQPDKSGLPSDRFSAERPEGSISTLTIQRTEQRDSAMYRCASSLGLVRQETQYFGPGTRLLVL.

This sequence joins TRBV25-1 and TRBJ2-7, with a tentative D call TRBD2 (7 bases). Trimming stripped 3 bases from V and 7 bases from J, with 16 bases between. This CDR3 spans 14 amino acids. Germline loops: CDR1 MGHDK, CDR2 SYGVNS. The CDR3 nucleotides read TGTGCCAGCAGTGATGTAGGGGGGGCGGGAGAGCAGTACTTC. Translated, it gives CASSDVGGAGEQYF.

The CDR3: CASSRDSGNTEAFF. CDR3 sequence (DNA): TGCGCCAGCAGTCGGGACAGCGGAAACACTGAAGCTTTCTTT. This chain connects TRBV5-1 to TRBJ1-1; 7 positions match TRBD1. The CDR3 has 14 amino acids. Germline CDR1 and CDR2: SGHRS and YFSETQ. V was pared by 5 bases and J by 2 bases, with 6 bases of the junction left unmatched.

The chain has TRBV19 and TRBJ2-7, with TRBD1 matching 7 bases. V lost 5 bases and J lost 4; bases outside the gene matches: 8. The germline V gene encodes CDR1 LNHDA and CDR2 SQIVND (reference sequence). The CDR3 extends over 14 amino acids. CDR3 protein: CASSHATGFYEQYF. In DNA form, the CDR3 reads TGTGCCAGTAGTCACGCGACAGGGTTTTACGAGCAGTACTTC.

The chain recombines TRBV20-1 with TRBJ1-1; D is unresolved. This CDR3 comprises 9 residues. The V gene lost 2 bases and the J gene lost 11 bases, with 6 bases spanning the gap. Germline CDR1 reads DFQATT; CDR2 reads SNEGSKA (reference sequence). CDR3 in DNA: TGCAGTGCTAGATTTGAGGCTTTCTTT. It specifies CSARFEAFF.

The V and J genes are TRBV4-1 and TRBJ2-5; TRBD2 agrees at 8 bases. Losses at the gene ends were 2 bases for V and 5 bases for J; bases not matched to a gene: 13. There are 17 residues in the CDR3. Germline loops: CDR1 MGHRA, CDR2 YSYEKL. The CDR3 DNA follows: TGCGCCAGCAGCCAAACCATCCCGGGAGGGCGCGGCGAGACCCAGTACTTC. It is translated as CASSQTIPGGRGETQYF.

The chain employs TRBV6-4 and TRBJ1-1; 8 bases are a match to TRBD1. Germline V lookup: CDR1 MRHNA, CDR2 SNTAGT. The CDR3 runs to 14 residues. The V gene end was trimmed by 6 bases and the J gene end by 2 bases; junction bases not matched to a gene: 5. The CDR3 is CASSPGTGNTEAFF. The CDR3, as DNA: TGTGCCAGCAGCCCCGGGACAGGCAACACTGAAGCTTTCTTT.

This chain links TRBV11-3 with TRBJ1-1; the D is unclear. Trimming removed 5 bases from V and 1 base from J, with 20 bases in between. The CDR3 has 17 amino acids. Germline assignment: CDR1 SGHNT and CDR2 YENEEA. The CDR3 DNA sequence: TGTGCCAGCAGCAGGACTCCGGGCTTCCGGGCGAACACTGAAGCTTTCTTT. The encoded protein is CASSRTPGFRANTEAFF.